This T cell receptor (beta chain) was obtained from a study of blood T cell repertoires in COVID-19. Study in general: The origin of the acute and convalescent COVID-19 samples was the United States, Italy and Spain.

Authors' methods: Reference gene primer amplification in the assay estimated nucleated cell counts. Using immunoSEQ multiplex PCR, the repertoire was profiled, and TCRdb retains in-frame clones only, with some absent. V and J calls and clone size are given by that table; D and trimming were obtained from the DNA. Of a few hundred thousand clones listed, 88% are singletons. V lost 2 bases, J lost 4 bases, and 15 bases lay in between. The CDR3 totals 15 residues. Germline assignment: CDR1 SGHDT and CDR2 YYEEEE. The chain uses TRBV5-6 and TRBJ1-2; D is unclear. This receptor was obtained from a man in his sixties who had recovered from COVID-19. What was sequenced was peripheral blood. CDR3 protein: CASSFPGPGSYGYTF. In DNA, the CDR3 is TGTGCCAGCAGCTTTCCGGGCCCCGGGAGCTATGGCTACACCTTC.